The next 2 T cell receptor beta chains were all read from a single sample in a study of T cell repertoires in cytomegalovirus infection. These receptors have no identified antigens. TCRdb fed the reads into MiXCR, producing one record per CDR3 protein. The table shows about 60,000 distinct CDR3 sequences, with roughly 21% occurring only once. Sequences were derived from CD8+ T cells from cultured PBMCs, sampled from culture after CMV antigen stimulation. The source of these receptors is a human donor in good health (CMV status not recorded). Some clones in this sample may be carry-over from other donors' samples.

In its sample, this clonotype was seen many times. Germline and junction disagree at one end, which may indicate a read error. DNA for the CDR3: TGTGCCAGCAGCCTAGCGTACAGGGGCCCGTTTGATGGCTACACCTTC. Its translation: CASSLAYRGPFDGYTF. The J gene is TRBJ1-2, the V gene TRBV7-9; 7 nucleotides align to TRBD1. This CDR3 region has 16 residues. Germline loops: CDR1 SEHNR, CDR2 FQNEAQ (reference sequence).

V usage is TRBV15 and J usage is TRBJ2-3; perhaps D is TRBD1 or TRBD2 (5 bases each). Germline CDR1 and CDR2: LNHNV and YYDKDF (reference sequence). The CDR3 sequence is 14 residues long. With 3 bases removed from V and 0 bases from J, the gap between germline ends came to 7 bases. CDR3 sequence reads: CATSRGPSTDTQYF. The CDR3 DNA follows: TGTGCCACCAGCAGGGGACCAAGCACAGATACGCAGTATTTT.